The clone carrying this T cell receptor (beta chain) was detected only a few times. Both 60 Vbeta primers and 13 Jbeta primers went into the PCR. The method was immunoSEQ multiplex PCR; TCRdb's version includes in-frame clones alone and lacks a portion of them. The repertoire holds under 130,000 clones, with approximately 69% as singletons. Germline assignment: CDR1 SGHDT and CDR2 YYEEEE. V lost 4 bases to trimming and J lost 3 bases; unmatched junction nucleotides: 6. The CDR3 has 14 residues. The sample belongs to a study of cytomegalovirus exposure and HLA in healthy donors. The material sequenced was PBMCs. This chain connects TRBV5-6 to TRBJ2-7; the match to TRBD1 covers 8 bases. This receptor was obtained from a man aged 30 to 39 in good health and CMV-seronegative. CDR3 loop: CASSQIQGDYEQYF. The CDR3 DNA reads as TGTGCCAGCAGCCAGATACAGGGGGACTACGAGCAGTACTTC.